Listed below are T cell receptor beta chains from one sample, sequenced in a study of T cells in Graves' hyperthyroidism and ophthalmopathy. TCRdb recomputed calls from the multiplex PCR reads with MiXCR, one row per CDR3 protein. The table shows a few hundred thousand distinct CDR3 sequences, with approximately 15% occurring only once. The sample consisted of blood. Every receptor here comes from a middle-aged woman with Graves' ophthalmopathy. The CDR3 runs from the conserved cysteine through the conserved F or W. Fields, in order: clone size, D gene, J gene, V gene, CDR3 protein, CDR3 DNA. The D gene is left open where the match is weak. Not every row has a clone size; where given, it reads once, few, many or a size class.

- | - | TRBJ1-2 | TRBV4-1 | CASSQVQAGGYTF | TGCGCCAGCAGCCAAGTGCAGGCTGGAGGCTACACCTTC
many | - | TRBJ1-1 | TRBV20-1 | CSARNPGTEAFF | TGCAGTGCTAGGAATCCGGGCACTGAAGCTTTCTTT
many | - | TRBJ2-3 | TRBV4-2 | CASSQTTTDTQYF | TGTGCCAGCAGCCAAACGACCACAGATACGCAGTATTTT
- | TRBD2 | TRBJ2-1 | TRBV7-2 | CASSWELAGFSDEQFF | TGTGCCAGCAGCTGGGAACTAGCGGGGTTTAGCGATGAGCAGTTCTTC
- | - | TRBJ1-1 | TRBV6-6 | CASFERGLNTEAFF | TGTGCCAGCTTCGAGAGGGGTTTGAACACTGAAGCTTTCTTT
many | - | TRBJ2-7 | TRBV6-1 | CASQTTAEVFEQYF | TGTGCCTCCCAGACGACAGCTGAAGTATTTGAGCAGTACTTC
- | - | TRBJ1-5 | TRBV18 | CASSPGGASGQPQHF | TGTGCCAGCTCACCAGGGGGGGCTTCAGGTCAGCCCCAGCATTTT
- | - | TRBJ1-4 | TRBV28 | CASTVSGEEKLFF | TGTGCCAGCACCGTGTCCGGGGAAGAAAAACTGTTTTTT
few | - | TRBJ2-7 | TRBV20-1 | CSATRGITYEQYF | TGCAGTGCTACCCGGGGGATTACCTACGAGCAGTACTTC
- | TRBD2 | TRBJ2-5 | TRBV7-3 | CASSLEGIAGVRYETQYF | TGTGCCAGCAGCTTAGAGGGAATAGCGGGAGTGCGATACGAGACCCAGTACTTC
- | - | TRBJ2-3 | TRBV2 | CASKLENTDTQYF | TGTGCCAGCAAACTAGAGAACACAGATACGCAGTATTTT
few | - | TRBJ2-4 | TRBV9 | CASSVGSGQSLAKNIQYF | TGTGCCAGCAGCGTAGGAAGTGGCCAGTCCCTAGCCAAAAACATTCAGTACTTC
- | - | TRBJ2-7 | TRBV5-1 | CASSAEGWDEQYF | TGCGCCAGCAGCGCCGAAGGGTGGGACGAGCAGTACTTC
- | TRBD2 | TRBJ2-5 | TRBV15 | CATSRDLAGVFETQYF | TGTGCCACCAGCAGAGATTTGGCGGGAGTTTTTGAGACCCAGTACTTC
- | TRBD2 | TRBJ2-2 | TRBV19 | CASSMYVGIGRDANTGELFF | TGTGCCAGTAGTATGTACGTGGGTATTGGGAGGGATGCGAACACCGGGGAGCTGTTTTTT
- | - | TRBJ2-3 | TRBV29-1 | CSVSQLITDTQYF | TGCAGCGTTTCCCAGTTGATCACAGATACGCAGTATTTT
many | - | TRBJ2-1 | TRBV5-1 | CASSLATVRNEQFF | TGCGCCAGCAGCTTGGCCACAGTGCGGAATGAGCAGTTCTTC
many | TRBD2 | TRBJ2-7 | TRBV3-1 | CASSQTGLAALYEQYF | TGTGCCAGCAGCCAAACCGGACTAGCGGCACTTTACGAGCAGTACTTC
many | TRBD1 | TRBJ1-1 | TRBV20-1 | CSARGDRGTEAFF | TGCAGTGCTAGAGGGGACAGGGGCACTGAAGCTTTCTTT
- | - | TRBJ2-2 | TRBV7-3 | CASSHGFGGELFF | TGTGCCAGCAGCCATGGGTTTGGCGGGGAGCTGTTTTTT
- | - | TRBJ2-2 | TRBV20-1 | CSAKRPANTGELFF | TGCAGTGCTAAGAGGCCCGCGAACACCGGGGAGCTGTTTTTT
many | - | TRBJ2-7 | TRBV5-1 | CASSLGVSSSYEQYF | TGCGCCAGCAGCTTGGGAGTCAGCAGCTCCTACGAGCAGTACTTC
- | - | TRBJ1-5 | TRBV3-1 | CASSQDGGQQPQHF | TGTGCCAGCAGCCAAGACGGGGGGCAACAGCCCCAGCATTTT
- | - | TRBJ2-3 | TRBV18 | CASSPRGLMNTDTQYF | TGTGCCAGCTCACCCCGGGGGTTGATGAACACAGATACGCAGTATTTT
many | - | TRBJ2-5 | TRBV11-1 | CASSAGQQETQYF | TGTGCCAGCAGCGCAGGGCAGCAAGAGACCCAGTACTTC
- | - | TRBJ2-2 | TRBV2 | CASSFWVTGELFF | TGTGCCAGCAGTTTCTGGGTAACCGGGGAGCTGTTTTTT
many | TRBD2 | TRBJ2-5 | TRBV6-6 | CASSYGAGGGQETQYF | TGTGCCAGCAGTTACGGAGCGGGAGGTGGTCAAGAGACCCAGTACTTC
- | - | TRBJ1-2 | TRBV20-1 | CSARDHVKNGYTF | TGCAGTGCTAGAGATCACGTTAAGAATGGCTACACCTTC
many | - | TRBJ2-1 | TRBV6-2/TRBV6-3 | CASTWTGEQFF | TGTGCCAGCACATGGACGGGTGAGCAGTTCTTC